The entry that follows covers one T cell receptor beta chain sequence. This specimen comes from a study of PD-L1 blockade in urothelial cancer. Clones were sequenced by immunoSEQ multiplex PCR, and TCRdb holds only the in-frame ones, with some missing. Among approximately 94,000 clones listed, around 90% were seen once. The time point: pretreatment peripheral blood. V lost 6 bases to trimming and J lost 4 bases, with 12 bases between them. There are 13 residues in the CDR3. Per germline, CDR1 MNHNS and CDR2 SASEGT. V is TRBV6-1 and J is TRBJ1-2; D is perhaps TRBD1 (6 bases). The source was PBMCs, collected around atezolizumab (anti-PD-L1) treatment. The TCR originated in a man between 60 and 75 years old with urothelial cancer. The CDR3 is CASRRTDFYGYTF. As DNA, the CDR3 is TGTGCCAGCAGACGGACAGACTTCTATGGCTACACCTTC.